What follows is one T cell receptor (beta chain) and its context. Its antigen is unknown. It has no much larger one-base neighbor in the sample; base qualities were not kept. These data belong to a study of T cell changes during pregnancy in multiple sclerosis (dated by TCRdb to about 2019). Notes on the research overall: The study looked at changes in the T cell repertoire across pregnancy in women with multiple sclerosis.

Library construction relied on the immunoSEQ multiplex PCR assay. Not all clones reach the TCRdb copy of this immuneACCESS table, which keeps in-frame sequences only. Checked studies attribute under half of the gap to unresolved V genes and leave the rest unexplained. Present in this sample are about 44,000 clones, about 88% of which were seen just once. The top ten constitute more than 0.9% of the sample. V loses 3 bases at its end and J loses 6 bases; junction bases beyond the gene matches: 8. Taken from the germline V gene, the CDR1 and CDR2 loops are MGHRA and YSYEKL. The CDR3 has 15 amino acids, counting the end cysteine and phenylalanine. The kept DNA is CDR3 alone, 45 bases in frame from the first base.

The rearranged chain carries TRBV4-1 and TRBJ2-3; 8 of the junction bases match TRBD1. The sequencing used CD4+ T cells from peripheral blood mononuclear cells, collected after pregnancy. The receptor comes from a female donor with multiple sclerosis, enrolled in a pregnancy study. The DNA sequence is as follows: TGCGCCAGCAGCCAGAACAGGGGGGAGGTGGATACGCAGTATTTT. This translates into CASSQNRGEVDTQYF.